Given below is one TCR beta chain in context. The CDR3 length is 17 residues. V dropped 5 bases and J dropped 0; count of bases not matched to a gene: 8. Germline CDR1 SGHTA, CDR2 FQGNSA. Sequencing was performed with immunoSEQ multiplex PCR; in TCRdb, only in-frame clones are kept and a portion is missing. The sample carries just over 250,000 clones, around 86% recorded once. The source of the sample is a study of blood T cell repertoires in COVID-19. About the research overall: T cells, B-cell-depleted T cells, or PBMCs provided the cDNA or gDNA that served as material.

This clonotype was obtained from a man aged 35 to 55 who had recovered from COVID-19. This chain uses TRBV7-2 with TRBJ2-3, with 10 bases aligning to TRBD2. Material: peripheral blood. The CDR3 protein is CASSTRPGLASTDTQYF. In nucleotides, the CDR3 is TGTGCCAGCAGCACAAGACCGGGACTAGCGAGCACAGATACGCAGTATTTT. The variable domain in full, completed from reference TRBV7-2 and TRBJ2-3, reads GAGVSQSPSNKVTEKGKDVELRCDPISGHTALYWYRQSLGQGLEFLIYFQGNSAPDKSGLPSDRFSAERTGGSVSTLTIQRTQQEDSAVYLCASSTRPGLASTDTQYFGPGTRLTVL.